This TCR beta chain was sequenced in a study of molecular identifiers for immune sequencing clone quantification. The wider study: Replicates split RNA from around 20,000 or 99,000 naive CD8 cells five ways, and the researchers sequenced four portions.

TCRdb ran MiXCR on the PCR reads and lists one entry per CDR3 protein. The sample carries approximately 500,000 distinct CDR3 sequences, around 25% recorded once. This CDR3 contains 15 residues. Germline V gene sequence: CDR1 MNHEY, CDR2 SMNVEV (reference sequence). Comment on this clonotype: An end of the junction does not agree with germline; a read error may underlie this.

This TCR derives from a human donor in good health. Some libraries in this study had Jurkat cell RNA spiked in. This chain joins TRBV27 and TRBJ1-6, with D unresolved. Sequencing was done on a sample of naive CD8+ T cells from blood, with Jurkat cell RNA spiked in. The sample's subset: FACS-sorted CD8+CD4-CCR7+CD45RA+ naive T cells. The CDR3 coding sequence is TGTGCCAGCAATGACCGGCAGCGGGCTAATTCACCCCTTCACTTT. Its translation: CASNDRQRANSPLHF.